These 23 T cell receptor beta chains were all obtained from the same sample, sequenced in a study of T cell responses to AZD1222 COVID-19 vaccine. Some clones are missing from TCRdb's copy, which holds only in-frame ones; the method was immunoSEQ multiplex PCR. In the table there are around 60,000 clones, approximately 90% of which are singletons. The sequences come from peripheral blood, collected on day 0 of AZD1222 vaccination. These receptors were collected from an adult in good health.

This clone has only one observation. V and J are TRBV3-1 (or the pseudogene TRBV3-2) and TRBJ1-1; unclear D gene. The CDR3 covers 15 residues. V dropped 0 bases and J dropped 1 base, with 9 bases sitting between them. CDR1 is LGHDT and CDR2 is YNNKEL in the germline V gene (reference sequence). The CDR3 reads CASSQDLTTNTEAFF. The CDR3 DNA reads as TGTGCCAGCAGCCAAGATCTTACAACGAACACTGAAGCTTTCTTT.

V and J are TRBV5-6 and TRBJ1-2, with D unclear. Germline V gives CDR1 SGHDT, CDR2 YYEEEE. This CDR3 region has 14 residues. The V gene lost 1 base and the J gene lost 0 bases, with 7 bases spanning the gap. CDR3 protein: CASSLRRTNYGYTF. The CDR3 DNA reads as TGTGCCAGCAGCTTGAGGCGAACTAACTATGGCTACACCTTC. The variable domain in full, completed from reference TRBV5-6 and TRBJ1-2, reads DAGVTQSPTHLIKTRGQQVTLRCSPKSGHDTVSWYQQALGQGPQFIFQYYEEEERQRGNFPDRFSGHQFPNYSSELNVNALLLGDSALYLCASSLRRTNYGYTFGSGTRLTVV.

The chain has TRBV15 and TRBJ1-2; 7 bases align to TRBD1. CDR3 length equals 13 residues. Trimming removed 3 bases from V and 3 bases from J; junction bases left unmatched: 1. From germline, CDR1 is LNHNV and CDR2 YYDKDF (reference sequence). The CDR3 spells CATSRQGDYGYTF. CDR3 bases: TGTGCCACCAGCAGGCAGGGGGACTATGGCTACACCTTC.

The CDR3 loop reads CASRLSTTGETEAFF. CDR3 bases: TGCGCCAGCAGACTCTCAACGACAGGTGAGACGGAAGCTTTCTTT. The rearrangement uses TRBV5-1 and TRBJ1-1; a possible D gene is TRBD1 (6 bases). This CDR3 is 15 amino acids long. V was cut by 5 bases and J by 8 bases, with 22 bases left in between. Germline lookup yields CDR1 SGHRS and CDR2 YFSETQ. The whole variable domain, filled in from reference TRBV5-1 and TRBJ1-1, reads KAGVTQTPRYLIKTRGQQVTLSCSPISGHRSVSWYQQTPGQGLQFLFEYFSETQRNKGNFPGRFSGRQFSNSRSEMNVSTLELGDSALYLCASRLSTTGETEAFFGQGTRLTVV.

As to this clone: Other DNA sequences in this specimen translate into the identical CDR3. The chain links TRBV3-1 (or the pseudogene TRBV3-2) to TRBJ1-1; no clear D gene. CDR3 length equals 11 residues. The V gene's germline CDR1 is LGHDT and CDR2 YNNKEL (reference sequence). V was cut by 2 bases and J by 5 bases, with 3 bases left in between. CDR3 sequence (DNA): TGTGCCAGCAGCCAATTGACTGAAGCTTTCTTT. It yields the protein CASSQLTEAFF.

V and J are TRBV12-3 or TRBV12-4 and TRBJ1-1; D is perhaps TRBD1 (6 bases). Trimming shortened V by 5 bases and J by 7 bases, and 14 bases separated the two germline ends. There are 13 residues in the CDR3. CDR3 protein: CASSTRTGNEAFF. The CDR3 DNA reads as TGTGCCAGCAGTACTCGAACAGGGAATGAAGCTTTCTTT.

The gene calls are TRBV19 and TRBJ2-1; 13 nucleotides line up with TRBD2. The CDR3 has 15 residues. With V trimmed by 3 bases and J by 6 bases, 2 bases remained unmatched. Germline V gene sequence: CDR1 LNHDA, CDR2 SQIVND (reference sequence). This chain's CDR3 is CASSIWTSGGNEQFF. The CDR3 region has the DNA TGTGCCAGTAGTATTTGGACTAGCGGGGGCAATGAGCAGTTCTTC.

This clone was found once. CDR3 sequence: CASSAGTLDTQYF. The CDR3 DNA reads TGTGCCAGCAGCGCCGGGACACTGGATACGCAGTATTTT. This chain uses TRBV7-9 with TRBJ2-3; possible D gene TRBD1, 6 bases. The CDR3 length is 13 residues. V was cut by 5 bases and J by 6 bases, with 12 bases left in between. Per germline, CDR1 SEHNR and CDR2 FQNEAQ (reference sequence).

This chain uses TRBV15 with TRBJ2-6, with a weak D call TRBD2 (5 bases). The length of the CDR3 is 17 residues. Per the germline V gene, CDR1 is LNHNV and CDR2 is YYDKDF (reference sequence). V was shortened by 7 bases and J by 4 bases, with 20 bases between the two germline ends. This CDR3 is CATTSSNPGWGANVLTF. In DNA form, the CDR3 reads TGTGCCACCACCTCCAGCAATCCGGGGTGGGGGGCCAACGTCCTGACTTTC.

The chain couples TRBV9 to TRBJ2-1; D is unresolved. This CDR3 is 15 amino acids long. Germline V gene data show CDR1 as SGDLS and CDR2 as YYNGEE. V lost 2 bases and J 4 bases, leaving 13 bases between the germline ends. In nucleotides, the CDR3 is TGTGCCAGCAGCGTCCACCAACAAGATTACAATGAGCAGTTCTTC. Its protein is CASSVHQQDYNEQFF.

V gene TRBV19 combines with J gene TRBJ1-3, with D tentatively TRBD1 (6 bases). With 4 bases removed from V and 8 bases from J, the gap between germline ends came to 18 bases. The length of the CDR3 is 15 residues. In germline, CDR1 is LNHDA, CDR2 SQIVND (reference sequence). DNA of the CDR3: TGTGCCAGTAGTACTCGAAGACAGGCTTTGGACACCATATATTTT. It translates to CASSTRRQALDTIYF.

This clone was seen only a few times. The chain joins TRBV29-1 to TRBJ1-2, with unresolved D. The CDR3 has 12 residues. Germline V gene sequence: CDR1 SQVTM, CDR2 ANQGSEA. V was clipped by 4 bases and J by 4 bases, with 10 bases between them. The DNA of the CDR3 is TGCAGCGTTGGGGTAGCTGTCTATGGCTACACCTTC. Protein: CSVGVAVYGYTF. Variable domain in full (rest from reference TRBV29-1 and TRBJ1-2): SAVISQKPSRDICQRGTSLTIQCQVDSQVTMMFWYRQQPGQSLTLIATANQGSEATYESGFVIDKFPISRPNLTFSTLTVSNMSPEDSSIYLCSVGVAVYGYTFGSGTRLTVV.

CDR3 sequence reads: CASLLGETGGGLFF. The DNA of the CDR3 is TGTGCCAGCTTACTCGGGGAAACGGGGGGTGGACTGTTTTTT. The V gene is TRBV6-5, the J gene TRBJ1-4; D possibly corresponds to TRBD1 (5 bases). V lost 8 bases, J lost 13 bases, and 23 bases lay in between. The CDR3 has 14 amino acids. Germline assignment: CDR1 MNHEY and CDR2 SVGAGI.

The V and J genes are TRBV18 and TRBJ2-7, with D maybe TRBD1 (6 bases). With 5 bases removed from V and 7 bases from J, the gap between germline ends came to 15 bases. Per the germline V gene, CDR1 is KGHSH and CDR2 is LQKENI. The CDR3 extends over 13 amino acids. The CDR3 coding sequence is TGTGCCAGCTCATCAAACCGGGACACTGAGCAGTACTTC. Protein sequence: CASSSNRDTEQYF.

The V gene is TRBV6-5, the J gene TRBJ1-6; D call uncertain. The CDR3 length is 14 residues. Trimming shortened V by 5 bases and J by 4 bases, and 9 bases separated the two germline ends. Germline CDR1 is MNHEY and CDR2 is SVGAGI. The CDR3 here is CASSSAAYNSPLHF. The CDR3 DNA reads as TGTGCCAGCAGTAGCGCAGCTTATAATTCACCCCTCCACTTT.

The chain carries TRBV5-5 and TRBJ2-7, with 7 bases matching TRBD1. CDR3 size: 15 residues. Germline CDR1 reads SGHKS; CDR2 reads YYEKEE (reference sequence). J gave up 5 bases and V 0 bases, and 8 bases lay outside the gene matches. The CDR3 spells CASSLEPQGFHEQYF. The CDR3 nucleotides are TGTGCCAGCAGCTTGGAGCCACAGGGGTTCCACGAGCAGTACTTC. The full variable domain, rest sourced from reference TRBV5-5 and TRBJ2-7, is DAGVTQSPTHLIKTRGQQVTLRCSPISGHKSVSWYQQVLGQGPQFIFQYYEKEERGRGNFPDRFSARQFPNYSSELNVNALLLGDSALYLCASSLEPQGFHEQYFGPGTRLTVT.

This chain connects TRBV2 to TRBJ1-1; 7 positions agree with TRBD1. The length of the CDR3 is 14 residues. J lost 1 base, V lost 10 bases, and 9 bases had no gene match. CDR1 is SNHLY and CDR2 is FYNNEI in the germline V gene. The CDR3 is CATAGQAGNTEAFF. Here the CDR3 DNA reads TGTGCCACCGCTGGACAGGCAGGGAACACTGAAGCTTTCTTT.

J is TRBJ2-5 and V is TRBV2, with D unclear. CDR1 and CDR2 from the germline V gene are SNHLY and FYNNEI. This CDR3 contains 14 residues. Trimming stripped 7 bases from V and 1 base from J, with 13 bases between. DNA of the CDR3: TGTGCCAGCACCGCTGCACGTTCCCAAGAGACCCAGTACTTC. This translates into CASTAARSQETQYF.

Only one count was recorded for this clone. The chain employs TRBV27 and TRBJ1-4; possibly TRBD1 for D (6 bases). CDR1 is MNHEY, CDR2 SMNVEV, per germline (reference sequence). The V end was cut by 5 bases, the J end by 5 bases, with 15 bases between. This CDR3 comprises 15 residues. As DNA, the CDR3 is TGTGCCAGCAGTCCCTCACAGGGCTTCAATGAAAAACTGTTTTTT. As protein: CASSPSQGFNEKLFF.

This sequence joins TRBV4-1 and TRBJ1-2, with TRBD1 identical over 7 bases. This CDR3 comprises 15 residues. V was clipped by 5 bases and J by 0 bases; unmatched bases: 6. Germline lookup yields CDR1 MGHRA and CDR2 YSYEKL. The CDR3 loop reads CASSFRQGANYGYTF. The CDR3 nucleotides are TGCGCCAGCAGCTTCCGACAGGGAGCTAACTATGGCTACACCTTC.

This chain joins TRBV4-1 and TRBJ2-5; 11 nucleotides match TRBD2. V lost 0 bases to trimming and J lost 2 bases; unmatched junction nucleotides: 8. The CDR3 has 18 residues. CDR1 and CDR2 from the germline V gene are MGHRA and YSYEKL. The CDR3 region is CASSQETLAGGIQETQYF. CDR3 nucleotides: TGCGCCAGCAGCCAAGAGACCCTAGCGGGGGGTATACAAGAGACCCAGTACTTC.

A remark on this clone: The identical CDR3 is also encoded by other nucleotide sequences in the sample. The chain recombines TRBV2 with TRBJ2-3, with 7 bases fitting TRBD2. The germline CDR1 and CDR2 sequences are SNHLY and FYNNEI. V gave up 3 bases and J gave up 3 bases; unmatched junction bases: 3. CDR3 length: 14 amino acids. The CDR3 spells CASSEGLSTDTQYF. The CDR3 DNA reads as TGTGCCAGCAGTGAGGGACTATCAACAGATACGCAGTATTTT. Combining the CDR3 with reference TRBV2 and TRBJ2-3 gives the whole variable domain EPEVTQTPSHQVTQMGQEVILRCVPISNHLYFYWYRQILGQKVEFLVSFYNNEISEKSEIFDDQFSVERPDGSNFTLKIRSTKLEDSAMYFCASSEGLSTDTQYFGPGTRLTVL.

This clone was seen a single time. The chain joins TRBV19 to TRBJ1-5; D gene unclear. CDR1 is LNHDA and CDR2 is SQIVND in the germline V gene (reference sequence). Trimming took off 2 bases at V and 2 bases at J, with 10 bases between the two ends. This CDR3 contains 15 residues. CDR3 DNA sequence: TGTGCCAGTAGTATACAGCCCCCGGGCAATCAGCCCCAGCATTTT. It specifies CASSIQPPGNQPQHF.